These 16 T cell receptor beta chains originate from one sample sequenced in a study of cytomegalovirus exposure and HLA in healthy donors. PCR involved 60 Vbeta and 13 Jbeta primers. Assay used: immunoSEQ multiplex PCR; TCRdb lists only in-frame clones, some missing. Of approximately 70,000 clones in the sample, over 70% were seen once. The sample taken for sequencing was PBMCs. The origin of the receptors is a man in his 60s in good health and CMV-seropositive.

The chain employs TRBV5-1 and TRBJ2-1; TRBD2 matches 9 bases. Germline values: CDR1 SGHRS, CDR2 YFSETQ. The CDR3 consists of 14 residues. The V gene end was trimmed by 2 bases and the J gene end by 8 bases; junction bases not matched to a gene: 5. Here the CDR3 DNA reads TGCGCCAGCAGCTTAGCGGGGGGCCGAGATGAGCAGTTCTTC. Amino acids: CASSLAGGRDEQFF.

The chain combines TRBV6-1 with TRBJ2-1; 14 nucleotides line up with TRBD2. Trimming took 4 bases from V and 7 from J; bases not matched to a gene: 0. There are 14 residues in the CDR3. CDR1 and CDR2 from the germline V gene are MNHNS and SASEGT. CDR3 coding DNA: TGTGCCAGCAGTGGGACTAGCGGGGGGAATGAGCAGTTCTTC. Protein sequence: CASSGTSGGNEQFF.

This clone occurred a few times. The CDR3 DNA reads as TGCGCCAGCAGCTTGGACCCAGGGGCCATGAACACTGAAGCTTTCTTT. This encodes CASSLDPGAMNTEAFF. The chain uses TRBV5-1 and TRBJ1-1, with D possibly being TRBD1 (6 bases). The CDR3 runs to 16 residues. V lost 0 bases to trimming and J lost 0 bases, with 12 bases between them. Germline-derived CDR1 and CDR2 are SGHRS and YFSETQ.

In its sample, this clone was seen once. The chain couples TRBV7-9 to TRBJ2-1; D is possibly TRBD2 (6 bases). The CDR3 extends over 17 amino acids. The V gene lost 1 base and the J gene lost 2 bases, with 15 bases spanning the gap. Looked up from germline, CDR1 is SEHNR and CDR2 is FQNEAQ (reference sequence). The CDR3 bases are TGTGCCAGCAGCTTAGGGGGGGTCGGGAGCGCCTACAATGAGCAGTTCTTC. Translating gives CASSLGGVGSAYNEQFF. The variable domain in full, with the rest retrieved from reference TRBV7-9 and TRBJ2-1, is DTGVSQNPRHKITKRGQNVTFRCDPISEHNRLYWYRQTLGQGPEFLTYFQNEAQLEKSRLLSDRFSAERPKGSFSTLEIQRTEQGDSAMYLCASSLGGVGSAYNEQFFGPGTRLTVL.

The chain joins TRBV5-6 to TRBJ1-3; D not certain. V was pared by 1 base and J by 0 bases, with 14 bases between. Germline CDR1 SGHDT, CDR2 YYEEEE. This CDR3 contains 17 residues. The CDR3 region has the DNA TGTGCCAGCAGCTTGCTTGGTTCGCGGAGCTCTGGAAACACCATATATTTT. Protein: CASSLLGSRSSGNTIYF.

J is TRBJ2-7 and V is TRBV7-2; a weak D match, TRBD2 (7 bases). With 0 bases removed from V and 3 bases from J, the gap between germline ends came to 12 bases. Looked up from germline, CDR1 is SGHTA and CDR2 is FQGNSA. This CDR3 spans 15 amino acids. As DNA, the CDR3 is TGTGCCAGCAGCTTAGCGGGCGGGGGCCTCTACGAGCAGTACTTC. It codes for CASSLAGGGLYEQYF.

This clone was seen a few times. V gene TRBV6-1 combines with J gene TRBJ2-5, with 8 bases lining up with TRBD1. Trimming removed 6 bases from V and 5 bases from J; junction bases left unmatched: 8. The CDR3 is 14 residues long. Per the germline V gene, CDR1 is MNHNS and CDR2 is SASEGT. The CDR3 here is CASSSGGSVETQYF. The DNA for the CDR3 is TGTGCCAGCAGCTCAGGGGGCTCGGTGGAGACCCAGTACTTC.

This sequence joins TRBV6-1 and TRBJ2-6, with 8 bases aligning to TRBD1. CDR3 length: 15 residues. The germline V gene encodes CDR1 MNHNS and CDR2 SASEGT. V trimming: 7 bases; J trimming: 1 base; junction bases outside the gene matches: 3. For the CDR3, the DNA is TGTGCCAGCATTACAGGGGGGTCTGGGGCCAACGTCCTGACTTTC. It codes for CASITGGSGANVLTF.

V usage is TRBV5-4 and J usage is TRBJ1-3; D remains unclear. In germline, CDR1 is SGHNT, CDR2 YYREEE (reference sequence). CDR3 length equals 15 residues. Between the trimmed V and J ends, which lost 0 bases and 0 bases, there was a span of 7 bases. The CDR3 region has the DNA TGTGCCAGCAGCTTGGTAGGAGACTCTGGAAACACCATATATTTT. Amino acid sequence: CASSLVGDSGNTIYF.

On this clone: A much more abundant neighbour one base away suggests this may be a read error. This sequence joins TRBV4-2 and TRBJ1-1, with D uncertain. Per germline, CDR1 LGHNA and CDR2 YNFKEQ. This CDR3 is built from 14 residues. V lost 0 bases and J lost 0, with 5 bases in between. The CDR3 region is CASSQDAVNTEAFF. The DNA of the CDR3 is TGTGCCAGCAGCCAAGATGCAGTGAACACTGAAGCTTTCTTT.

The gene calls are TRBV7-6 and TRBJ2-1; 14 bases map to TRBD2. The germline V gene has CDR1 SGHVS and CDR2 FNYEAQ. V was clipped by 4 bases and J by 3 bases; unmatched bases: 8. This CDR3 spans 18 amino acids. The CDR3 bases are TGTGCCAGCAGCTCAGGGGGACTAGCGGGAGTGGGCTACAATGAGCAGTTCTTC. Translation: CASSSGGLAGVGYNEQFF. The entire variable domain, with the rest obtained from reference TRBV7-6 and TRBJ2-1, is as follows: GAGVSQSPRYKVTKRGQDVALRCDPISGHVSLYWYRQALGQGPEFLTYFNYEAQQDKSGLPNDRFSAERPEGSISTLTIQRTEQRDSAMYRCASSSGGLAGVGYNEQFFGPGTRLTVL.

The chain combines TRBV18 with TRBJ1-1, with TRBD1 as a possible D gene (6 bases). The CDR3 length is 14 residues. Germline V gene data show CDR1 as KGHSH and CDR2 as LQKENI. Trimming shortened V by 5 bases and J by 1 base, and 11 bases separated the two germline ends. The CDR3 DNA reads as TGTGCCAGCTCAGAAGACAGGCCGAACACTGAAGCTTTCTTT. Amino acids: CASSEDRPNTEAFF. Drawing the rest from reference TRBV18 and TRBJ1-1, the complete variable domain is NAGVMQNPRHLVRRRGQEARLRCSPMKGHSHVYWYRQLPEEGLKFMVYLQKENIIDESGMPKERFSAEFPKEGPSILRIQQVVRGDSAAYFCASSEDRPNTEAFFGQGTRLTVV.

Worth noting for this clone: The same CDR3 arises from other DNA sequences in this sample as well. This rearrangement joins TRBV7-9 to TRBJ1-4; D might be TRBD1 (6 bases). The V and J ends lost 5 bases and 4 bases respectively, with 17 bases between them. Looked up from germline, CDR1 is SEHNR and CDR2 is FQNEAQ (reference sequence). The CDR3 totals 16 residues. The CDR3 reads CASSLIRGAGNEKLFF. The CDR3, as DNA: TGTGCCAGCAGCCTAATTCGGGGGGCTGGTAATGAAAAACTGTTTTTT.

This sequence joins TRBV7-9 and TRBJ1-2, with 10 bases identical to TRBD1. This CDR3 contains 14 residues. Germline CDR1 reads SEHNR; CDR2 reads FQNEAQ (reference sequence). Losses at the gene ends were 5 bases for V and 8 bases for J; bases not matched to a gene: 8. The DNA of the CDR3 is TGTGCCAGCAGCCCCGGGACAGGGGTAGAGGGCTACACCTTC. Encoded protein: CASSPGTGVEGYTF.

This clone showed up just a few times. The chain recombines TRBV19 with TRBJ2-6, with D perhaps TRBD2 (5 bases). V was trimmed by 6 bases and J by 0 bases, leaving 12 bases between them. Germline loops: CDR1 LNHDA, CDR2 SQIVND (reference sequence). This CDR3 region has 16 residues. DNA of the CDR3: TGTGCCAGTAGCGACGGGGTGGGCTCTGGGGCCAACGTCCTGACTTTC. It encodes CASSDGVGSGANVLTF.

The sample holds one count of this clone. V and J are TRBV10-3 and TRBJ2-7; 7 nucleotides align to TRBD2. The germline CDR1 and CDR2 sequences are ENHRY and SYGVKD. J was trimmed by 4 bases and V by 6 bases; bases with no gene match: 12. This CDR3 comprises 15 residues. The CDR3 loop reads CAIREEGKGGYEQYF. CDR3 nucleotides: TGTGCCATCAGGGAAGAGGGGAAGGGAGGGTACGAGCAGTACTTC.